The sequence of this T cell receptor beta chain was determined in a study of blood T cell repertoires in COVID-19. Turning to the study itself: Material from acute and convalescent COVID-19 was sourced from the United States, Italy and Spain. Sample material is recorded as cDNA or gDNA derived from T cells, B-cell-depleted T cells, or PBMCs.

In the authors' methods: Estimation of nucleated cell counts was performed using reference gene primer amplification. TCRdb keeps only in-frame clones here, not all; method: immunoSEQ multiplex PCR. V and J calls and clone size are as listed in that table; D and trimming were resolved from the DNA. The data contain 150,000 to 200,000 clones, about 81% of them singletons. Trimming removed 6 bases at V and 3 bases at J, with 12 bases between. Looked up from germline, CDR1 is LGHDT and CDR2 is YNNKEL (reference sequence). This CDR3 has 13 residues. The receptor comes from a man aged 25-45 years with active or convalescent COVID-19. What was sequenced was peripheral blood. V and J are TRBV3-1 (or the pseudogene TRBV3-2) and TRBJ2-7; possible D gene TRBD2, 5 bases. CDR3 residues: CASRDCAVYEQYF. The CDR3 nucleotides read TGTGCCAGCAGGGACTGCGCAGTCTACGAGCAGTACTTC.